The 3 T cell receptor beta chains below were found in one sample sequenced in a study of neurological immune-mediated disorders (dated by TCRdb to the late 2010s). The library was generated by 5' RACE. The listed sequencing device is Illumina HiSeq 2500. TCRdb applied fastp at Q25 and MiXCR to the public reads, then kept only in-frame beta chains. Each CDR3 protein appears once, grouped with its most common genes and DNA. The sample records approximately 50,000 distinct CDR3 sequences, 10% of which are singletons. The leading ten clones occupy roughly 5.3% of the sample. Sequencing was carried out using PBMCs. All receptors come from a man between 70 and 80 years old with HTLV-1-associated myelopathy (HAM/TSP).

This clonotype was observed at least ten times. V usage is TRBV21-1 and J usage is TRBJ2-7; the DNA was not compared with TRBD1, the D call given in the table. TRBV21-1 is a known pseudogene. The CDR3 extends over 14 amino acids. The CDR3 spells CASVPGCPTYEQYF. The CDR3 nucleotides are TGTGCCAGCGTCCCAGGGTGCCCAACCTACGAGCAGTACTTC.

This clonotype was found many times. V is TRBV6-1 and J is TRBJ2-5; D is unclear. V shed 7 bases and J shed 7 bases, with 16 bases lying between them. The CDR3 is made up of 13 amino acids. Germline loops: CDR1 MNHNS, CDR2 SASEGT. The CDR3 DNA reads TGTGCCAGCATTCGGGCCTCCGTAGGGACCCAGTACTTC. Its protein is CASIRASVGTQYF.

This clonotype was seen repeatedly, ten times or more. The rearrangement uses TRBV20-1 and TRBJ2-5, with 8 bases lining up with TRBD2. This CDR3 spans 15 amino acids. V shed 6 bases, J shed 4 bases, and the junction held 13 bases outside the gene matches. Germline CDR1 DFQATT, CDR2 SNEGSKA (reference sequence). CDR3 loop: CSAQTPTSGRETQYF. As DNA, the CDR3 is TGCAGTGCCCAGACTCCAACTAGCGGAAGAGAGACCCAGTACTTC.